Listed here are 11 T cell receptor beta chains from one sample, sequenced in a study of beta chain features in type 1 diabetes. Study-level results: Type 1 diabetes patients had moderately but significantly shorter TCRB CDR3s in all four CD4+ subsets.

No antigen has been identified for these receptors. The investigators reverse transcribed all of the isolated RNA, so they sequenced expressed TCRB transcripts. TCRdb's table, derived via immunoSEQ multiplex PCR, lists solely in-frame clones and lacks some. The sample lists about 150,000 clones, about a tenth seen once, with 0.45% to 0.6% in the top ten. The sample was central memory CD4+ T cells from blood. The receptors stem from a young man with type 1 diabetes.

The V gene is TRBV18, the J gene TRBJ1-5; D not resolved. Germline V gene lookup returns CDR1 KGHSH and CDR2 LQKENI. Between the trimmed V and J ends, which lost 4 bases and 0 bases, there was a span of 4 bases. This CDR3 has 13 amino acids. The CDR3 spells CASSQASNQPQHF. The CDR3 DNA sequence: TGTGCCAGCTCACAAGCTAGCAATCAGCCCCAGCATTTT.

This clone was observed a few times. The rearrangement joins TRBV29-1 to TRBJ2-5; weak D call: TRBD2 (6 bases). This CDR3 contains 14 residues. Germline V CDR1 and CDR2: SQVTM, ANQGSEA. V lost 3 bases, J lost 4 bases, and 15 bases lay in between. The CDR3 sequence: CSVEGEVSGETQYF. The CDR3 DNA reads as TGCAGCGTTGAGGGGGAGGTATCCGGAGAGACCCAGTACTTC.

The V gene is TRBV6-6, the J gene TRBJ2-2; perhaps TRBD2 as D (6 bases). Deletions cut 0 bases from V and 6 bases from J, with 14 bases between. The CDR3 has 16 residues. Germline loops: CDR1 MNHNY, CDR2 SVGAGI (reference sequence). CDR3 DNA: TGTGCCAGCAGTTACTCTAGACTAGATGTGTCCGGGGAGCTGTTTTTT. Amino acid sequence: CASSYSRLDVSGELFF.

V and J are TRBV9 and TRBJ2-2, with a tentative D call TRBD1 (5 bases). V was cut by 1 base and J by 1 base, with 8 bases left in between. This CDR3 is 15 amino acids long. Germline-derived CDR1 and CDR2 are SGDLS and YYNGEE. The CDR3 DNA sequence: TGTGCCAGCAGCGTATGGGGCGGGAACACCGGGGAGCTGTTTTTT. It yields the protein CASSVWGGNTGELFF.

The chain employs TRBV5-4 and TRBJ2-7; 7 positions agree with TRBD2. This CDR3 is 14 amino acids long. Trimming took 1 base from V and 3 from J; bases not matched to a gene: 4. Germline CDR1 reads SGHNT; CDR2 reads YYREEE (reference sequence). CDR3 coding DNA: TGTGCCAGCAGCTTGAGCGGGGATTTCTACGAGCAGTACTTC. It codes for CASSLSGDFYEQYF.

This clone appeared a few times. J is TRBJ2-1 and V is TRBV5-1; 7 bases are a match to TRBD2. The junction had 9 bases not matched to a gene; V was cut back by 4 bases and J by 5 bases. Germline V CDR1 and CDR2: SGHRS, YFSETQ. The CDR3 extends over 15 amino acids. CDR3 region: CASSPRLADNNEQFF. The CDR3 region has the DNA TGCGCCAGCAGCCCCCGACTAGCTGATAACAATGAGCAGTTCTTC.

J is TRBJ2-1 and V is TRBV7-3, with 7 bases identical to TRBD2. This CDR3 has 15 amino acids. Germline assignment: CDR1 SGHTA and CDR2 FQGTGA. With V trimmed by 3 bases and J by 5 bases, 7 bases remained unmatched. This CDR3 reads CASSLSSGLNNEQFF. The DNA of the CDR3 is TGTGCCAGCAGCTTGAGTAGCGGGCTTAACAATGAGCAGTTCTTC.

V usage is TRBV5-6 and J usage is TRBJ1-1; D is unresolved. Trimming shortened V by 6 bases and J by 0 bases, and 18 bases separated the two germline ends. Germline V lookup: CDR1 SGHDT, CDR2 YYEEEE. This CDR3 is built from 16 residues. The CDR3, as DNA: TGTGCCAGCACCTTAGGAGGTTGGGCCATGAACACTGAAGCTTTCTTT. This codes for CASTLGGWAMNTEAFF.

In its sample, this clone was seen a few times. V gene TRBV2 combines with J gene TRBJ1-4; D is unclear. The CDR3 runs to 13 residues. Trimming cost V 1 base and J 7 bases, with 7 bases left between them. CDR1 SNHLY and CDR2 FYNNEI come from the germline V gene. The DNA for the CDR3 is TGTGCCAGCAGTGAAGTGGGAGGTGAAAAACTGTTTTTT. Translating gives CASSEVGGEKLFF.

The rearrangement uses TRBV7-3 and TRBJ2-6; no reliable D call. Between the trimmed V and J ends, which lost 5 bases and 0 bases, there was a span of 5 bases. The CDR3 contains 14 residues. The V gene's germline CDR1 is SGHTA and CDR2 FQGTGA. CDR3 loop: CASSQLSGANVLTF. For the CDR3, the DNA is TGTGCCAGCAGCCAACTCTCTGGGGCCAACGTCCTGACTTTC.

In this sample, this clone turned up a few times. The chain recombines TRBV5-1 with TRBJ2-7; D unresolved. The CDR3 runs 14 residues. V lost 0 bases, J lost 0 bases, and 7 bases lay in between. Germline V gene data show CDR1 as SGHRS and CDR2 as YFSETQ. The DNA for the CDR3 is TGCGCCAGCAGCTTGGAGCCTACCTCCTACGAGCAGTACTTC. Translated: CASSLEPTSYEQYF.